Shown below are 11 T cell receptor beta chains from a single sample sequenced in a study of T cells after yellow fever vaccination. One entry per CDR3 protein, called by TCRdb with MiXCR from the 5' RACE reads. The sample records more than 95,000 distinct CDR3 sequences, around 7.7% being singletons. The sequenced sample was CD4+ T cells sorted from PBMCs, obtained less than 11 days after the first yellow fever vaccination. The receptor set was obtained from a man between 18 and 35 years old who received the YFV17D yellow fever vaccine.

In its sample, this clonotype was seen a few times. The CDR3, as DNA: TGTGCCAGCAACCTCCGGGACGGCTACGAGCAGTACGTC. It encodes CASNLRDGYEQYV. The V call is TRBV2, the J call TRBJ2-7; the D gene could be TRBD1 or TRBD2 (5 bases each). The germline V gene encodes CDR1 SNHLY and CDR2 FYNNEI. The V gene lost 7 bases and the J gene lost 3 bases, with 13 bases spanning the gap. The CDR3 is 13 amino acids.

This clonotype was counted ten times or more. The genes are TRBV5-6 and TRBJ2-5; 7 bases align to TRBD1. V gave up 0 bases and J gave up 9 bases; unmatched junction bases: 17. This CDR3 is 17 amino acids long. Germline V gene data show CDR1 as SGHDT and CDR2 as YYEEEE. CDR3 bases: TGTGCCAGCAGCTTGGGAGGGAGCCCTCTGGGGACAGTTCCCCAGTACTTC. Translating it yields CASSLGGSPLGTVPQYF. The full variable domain, rest sourced from reference TRBV5-6 and TRBJ2-5, is DAGVTQSPTHLIKTRGQQVTLRCSPKSGHDTVSWYQQALGQGPQFIFQYYEEEERQRGNFPDRFSGHQFPNYSSELNVNALLLGDSALYLCASSLGGSPLGTVPQYFGPGTRLLVL.

This clonotype appeared many times. This chain links TRBV5-1 with TRBJ1-5; D gene unclear. V lost 0 bases and J 5 bases, leaving 9 bases between the germline ends. Germline V gene lookup returns CDR1 SGHRS and CDR2 YFSETQ. This CDR3 spans 14 amino acids. This chain's CDR3 is CASSLERMDQPQHF. In DNA, the CDR3 is TGCGCCAGCAGCTTGGAGAGGATGGATCAGCCCCAGCATTTT.

This clonotype was detected ten times or more. The V and J genes are TRBV29-1 and TRBJ2-2, with 8 bases identical to TRBD2. From germline, CDR1 is SQVTM and CDR2 ANQGSEA. Trimming took 0 bases from V and 5 from J; bases not matched to a gene: 5. CDR3 length equals 15 residues. CDR3 protein: CSVEDGRGGTGELFF. CDR3 sequence (DNA): TGCAGCGTTGAAGACGGACGGGGGGGGACCGGGGAGCTGTTTTTT.

This clonotype was counted at least ten times. The chain couples TRBV11-2 to TRBJ1-1; D gene uncertain. The CDR3 runs 16 residues. The V end lost 0 bases, the J end lost 0 bases, and 11 bases lay between the germline ends. The germline V gene has CDR1 SGHAT and CDR2 FQNNGV. Here the CDR3 DNA reads TGTGCCAGCAGCTTAGAGTTTGGAAAAATGAACACTGAAGCTTTCTTT. Residues: CASSLEFGKMNTEAFF.

With respect to this clonotype: One end of the junction varies from germline; a read error may be responsible. This chain joins TRBV5-1 and TRBJ1-2; D uncertain. Germline V gene sequence: CDR1 SGHRS, CDR2 YFSETQ. The CDR3 has 13 residues. CDR3 residues: CASRLGEAGGYTF. CDR3 nucleotides: TGCGCCAGCAGATTGGGAGAGGCAGGTGGCTACACCTTC.

This clonotype was detected ten times or more. This chain links TRBV10-3 with TRBJ2-5; 14 bases agree with TRBD2. The CDR3 is made up of 18 amino acids. Germline CDR1 ENHRY, CDR2 SYGVKD. J lost 3 bases, V lost 2 bases, and 8 bases had no gene match. In nucleotides, the CDR3 is TGTGCCATCAGTGAGCCGGGACTAGCGGGGGAGATGAAAGAGACCCAGTACTTC. It yields the protein CAISEPGLAGEMKETQYF.

This clonotype was found many times. This chain links TRBV7-9 with TRBJ2-3; D is undetermined. V lost 9 bases and J lost 0, with 13 bases in between. CDR3 size: 14 residues. CDR1 and CDR2 from the germline V gene are SEHNR and FQNEAQ (reference sequence). The CDR3 nucleotides read TGTGCCAGTCCCCCCGGCCGGAGCACAGATACGCAGTATTTT. This codes for CASPPGRSTDTQYF.

The chain uses TRBV27 and TRBJ1-6; D unclear. Germline V gives CDR1 MNHEY, CDR2 SMNVEV (reference sequence). The germline V and J ends were trimmed by 3 bases and 4 bases, with 10 bases remaining between them. The CDR3 runs 15 residues. CDR3 sequence: CASSFRAVYNSPLHF. The CDR3 DNA reads TGTGCCAGCAGTTTTAGGGCAGTATATAATTCACCCCTCCACTTT.

A word on this clonotype: A much larger clone differs by one base, so this may be a read error. The genes are TRBV12-3 or TRBV12-4 and TRBJ2-5; 9 positions agree with TRBD2. V was clipped by 3 bases and J by 5 bases; unmatched bases: 10. CDR3 size: 16 residues. The CDR3 spells CASSLRLAGAHETQYF. CDR3 nucleotides: TGTGCCAGCAGTTTGAGGTTAGCGGGGGCCCATGAGACCCAGTACTTC.

This clonotype was detected many times. The rearrangement uses TRBV6-2 or TRBV6-3 and TRBJ2-4; 7 positions agree with TRBD2. The CDR3 length is 12 residues. The V gene's germline CDR1 is MNHEY and CDR2 SVGEGT. Trimming cost V 8 bases and J 15 bases; bases outside gene matches: 13. CDR3 nucleotides: TGTGCCAGCTCCCTCCTGGGGGGGTTGATGTACTTC. Its translation is CASSLLGGLMYF.